Each of the 9 T cell receptor beta chains below was sequenced from the same sample in a study of STAT3 mutations in large granular lymphocyte leukemia. General observations from the study: Every T-LGLL patient had at least one immunodominant TCRbeta clonotype.

These receptors' targets are unknown. Profiled with immunoSEQ multiplex PCR; TCRdb holds only in-frame clones, not every one. Of roughly 40,000 clones listed, roughly 81% are singletons. The sequenced material came from PBMCs. The receptors here all came from a human donor with T large granular lymphocyte leukemia. Some clones in this sample may be carry-over from other donors' samples.

The chain joins TRBV5-4 to TRBJ2-1; possibly TRBD1 or TRBD2 for D (5 bases each). Germline V CDR1 and CDR2: SGHNT, YYREEE (reference sequence). CDR3 size: 17 residues. V was clipped by 2 bases and J by 4 bases, with 19 bases between them. The CDR3 is CASSLGIEGPGYNEQFF. Here the CDR3 DNA reads TGTGCCAGCAGCTTAGGAATCGAGGGGCCAGGGTACAATGAGCAGTTCTTC.

V usage is TRBV4-1 and J usage is TRBJ2-2; D might be TRBD1 or TRBD2, each matching 6 bases. The CDR3 totals 16 residues. The V gene lost 1 base and the J gene lost 6 bases, with 15 bases spanning the gap. CDR1 MGHRA and CDR2 YSYEKL come from the germline V gene. The CDR3 DNA is TGCGCCAGCAGCCAAGCTCTCCGGGGGCGGGCCGGGGAGCTGTTTTTT. Translation: CASSQALRGRAGELFF.

The chain employs TRBV7-2 and TRBJ1-4, with TRBD1 matching 7 bases. The CDR3 contains 13 residues. Germline lookup yields CDR1 SGHTA and CDR2 FQGNSA. V shed 5 bases and J 8 bases; nucleotides not matched to a gene: 5. The CDR3 here is CASSQDRVEKLFF. CDR3 bases: TGTGCCAGCAGCCAAGACAGGGTGGAAAAACTGTTTTTT.

This clone has only a few counts. This chain joins TRBV2 and TRBJ1-2, with TRBD1 matching 8 bases. This CDR3 region has 13 residues. Germline V gene data show CDR1 as SNHLY and CDR2 as FYNNEI. V dropped 9 bases and J dropped 6; count of bases not matched to a gene: 9. CDR3 in amino acids: CASWTGTPHGYTF. The CDR3 region has the DNA TGTGCCAGTTGGACAGGGACGCCCCATGGCTACACCTTC.

V and J are TRBV28 and TRBJ2-1, with 15 bases matching TRBD2. Germline values: CDR1 MDHEN, CDR2 SYDVKM. This CDR3 spans 16 amino acids. Unmatched junction bases numbered 6, after V lost 3 bases and J lost 9 bases. The CDR3 DNA reads as TGTGCCAGCAGTTTTGGACTAGCGGGGGGGAGCTTTGAGCAGTTCTTC. Its protein product is CASSFGLAGGSFEQFF.

The chain employs TRBV5-4 and TRBJ2-3; 9 nucleotides line up with TRBD2. V shed 2 bases, J shed 4 bases, and the junction held 8 bases outside the gene matches. CDR3 length: 16 residues. Germline-derived CDR1 and CDR2 are SGHNT and YYREEE (reference sequence). The CDR3 loop is CASSFRASGTSDTQYF. As DNA, the CDR3 is TGTGCCAGCAGCTTCCGTGCTAGCGGGACTTCAGATACGCAGTATTTT.

The rearrangement links TRBV19 to TRBJ1-4; D unresolved. The CDR3 extends over 12 amino acids. CDR1 and CDR2 from the germline V gene are LNHDA and SQIVND (reference sequence). V lost 7 bases and J lost 4, with 7 bases in between. The CDR3 loop is CASMSFNEKLFF. The DNA of the CDR3 is TGTGCCAGTATGAGTTTTAATGAAAAACTGTTTTTT.

V usage is TRBV2 and J usage is TRBJ1-4; 9 nucleotides match TRBD1. Germline loops: CDR1 SNHLY, CDR2 FYNNEI. The CDR3 has 17 residues. Trimming at V came to 6 bases and at J to 8 bases, leaving 16 bases not matched to a gene. CDR3 nucleotides: TGTGCCAGCAGCGTCAGGGGACAGGGAAATTTCTACGAAAAACTGTTTTTT. Residues: CASSVRGQGNFYEKLFF.

The chain joins TRBV5-4 to TRBJ1-1, with 7 bases identical to TRBD1. The ends lost 4 bases at V and 6 bases at J; junction bases unmatched: 9. Germline CDR1 reads SGHNT; CDR2 reads YYREEE (reference sequence). This CDR3 comprises 14 residues. The CDR3 region is CASSVGQLNAEAFF. DNA for the CDR3: TGTGCCAGCAGCGTGGGACAGCTCAACGCTGAAGCTTTCTTT. The full variable domain, completed using reference TRBV5-4 and TRBJ1-1, is ETGVTQSPTHLIKTRGQQVTLRCSSQSGHNTVSWYQQALGQGPQFIFQYYREEENGRGNFPPRFSGLQFPNYSSELNVNALELDDSALYLCASSVGQLNAEAFFGQGTRLTVV.